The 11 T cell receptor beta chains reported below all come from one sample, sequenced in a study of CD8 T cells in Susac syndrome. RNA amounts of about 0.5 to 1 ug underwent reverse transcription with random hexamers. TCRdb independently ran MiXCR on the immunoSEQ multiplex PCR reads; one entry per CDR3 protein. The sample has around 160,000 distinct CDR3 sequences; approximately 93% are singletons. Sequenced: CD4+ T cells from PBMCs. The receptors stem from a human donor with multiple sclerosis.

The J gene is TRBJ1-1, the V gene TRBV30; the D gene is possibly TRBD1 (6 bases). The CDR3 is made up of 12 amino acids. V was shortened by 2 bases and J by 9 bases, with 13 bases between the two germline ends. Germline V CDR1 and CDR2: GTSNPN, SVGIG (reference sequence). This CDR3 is CAWSSGHRKAFF. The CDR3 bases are TGTGCCTGGAGTTCGGGACATCGGAAAGCTTTCTTT.

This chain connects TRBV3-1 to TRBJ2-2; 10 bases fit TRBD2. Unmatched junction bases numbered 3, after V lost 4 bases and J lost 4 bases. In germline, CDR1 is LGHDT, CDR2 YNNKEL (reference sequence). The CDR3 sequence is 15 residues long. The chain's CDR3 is CASSPRTSGTGELFF. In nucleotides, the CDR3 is TGTGCCAGCAGCCCGAGGACTAGCGGCACCGGGGAGCTGTTTTTT.

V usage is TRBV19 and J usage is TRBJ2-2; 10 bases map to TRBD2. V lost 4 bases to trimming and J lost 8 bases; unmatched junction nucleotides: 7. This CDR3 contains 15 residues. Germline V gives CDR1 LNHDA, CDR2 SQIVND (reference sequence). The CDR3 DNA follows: TGTGCCAGTAGTAACCTAGCGGGGGTTCAGGGGGAGCTGTTTTTT. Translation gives CASSNLAGVQGELFF. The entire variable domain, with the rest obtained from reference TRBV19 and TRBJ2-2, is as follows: DGGITQSPKYLFRKEGQNVTLSCEQNLNHDAMYWYRQDPGQGLRLIYYSQIVNDFQKGDIAEGYSVSREKKESFPLTVTSAQKNPTAFYLCASSNLAGVQGELFFGEGSRLTVL.

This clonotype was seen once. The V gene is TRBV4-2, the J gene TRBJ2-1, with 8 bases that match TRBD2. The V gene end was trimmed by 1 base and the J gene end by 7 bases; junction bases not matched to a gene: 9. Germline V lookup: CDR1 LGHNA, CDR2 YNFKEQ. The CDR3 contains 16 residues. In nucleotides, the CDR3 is TGTGCCAGCAGCCAAGCCTCCGGGAGGGCCAGGAATGAGCAGTTCTTC. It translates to CASSQASGRARNEQFF.

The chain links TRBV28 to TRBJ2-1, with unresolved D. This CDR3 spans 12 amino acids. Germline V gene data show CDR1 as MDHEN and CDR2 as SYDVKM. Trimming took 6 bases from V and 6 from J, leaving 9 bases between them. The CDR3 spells CASSSLPNEQFF. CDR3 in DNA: TGTGCCAGCAGCTCCCTTCCCAATGAGCAGTTCTTC. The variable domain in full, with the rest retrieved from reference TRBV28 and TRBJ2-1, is DVKVTQSSRYLVKRTGEKVFLECVQDMDHENMFWYRQDPGLGLRLIYFSYDVKMKEKGDIPEGYSVSREKKERFSLILESASTNQTSMYLCASSSLPNEQFFGPGTRLTVL.

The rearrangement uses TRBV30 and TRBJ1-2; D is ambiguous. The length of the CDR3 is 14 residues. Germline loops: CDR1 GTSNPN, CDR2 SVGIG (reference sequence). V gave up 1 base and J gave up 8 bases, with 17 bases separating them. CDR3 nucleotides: TGTGCCTGGAGTGCCGGTCAGGAAAGGAAAGGCTACACCTTC. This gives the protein CAWSAGQERKGYTF. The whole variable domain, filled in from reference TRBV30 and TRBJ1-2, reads SQTIHQWPATLVQPVGSPLSLECTVEGTSNPNLYWYRQAAGRGLQLLFYSVGIGQISSEVPQNLSASRPQDRQFILSSKKLLLSDSGFYLCAWSAGQERKGYTFGSGTRLTVV.

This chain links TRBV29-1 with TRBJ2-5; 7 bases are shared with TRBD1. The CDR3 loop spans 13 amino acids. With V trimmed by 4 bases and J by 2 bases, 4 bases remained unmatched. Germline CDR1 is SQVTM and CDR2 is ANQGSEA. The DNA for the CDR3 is TGCAGCGTTGCGGGACAGAGACAAGAGACCCAGTACTTC. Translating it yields CSVAGQRQETQYF.

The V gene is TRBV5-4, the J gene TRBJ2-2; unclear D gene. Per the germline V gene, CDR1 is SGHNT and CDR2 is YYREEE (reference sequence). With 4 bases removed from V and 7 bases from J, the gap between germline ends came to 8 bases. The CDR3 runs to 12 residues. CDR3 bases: TGTGCCAGCAGCCGTCCGGGCGGGGAGCTGTTTTTT. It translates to CASSRPGGELFF. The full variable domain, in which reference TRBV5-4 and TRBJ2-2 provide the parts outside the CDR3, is ETGVTQSPTHLIKTRGQQVTLRCSSQSGHNTVSWYQQALGQGPQFIFQYYREEENGRGNFPPRFSGLQFPNYSSELNVNALELDDSALYLCASSRPGGELFFGEGSRLTVL.

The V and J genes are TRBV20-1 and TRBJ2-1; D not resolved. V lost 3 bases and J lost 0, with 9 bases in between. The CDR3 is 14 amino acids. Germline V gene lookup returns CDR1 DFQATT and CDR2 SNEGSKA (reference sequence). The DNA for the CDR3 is TGCAGTGCTAGGCCCTACAACTCCTACAATGAGCAGTTCTTC. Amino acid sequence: CSARPYNSYNEQFF.

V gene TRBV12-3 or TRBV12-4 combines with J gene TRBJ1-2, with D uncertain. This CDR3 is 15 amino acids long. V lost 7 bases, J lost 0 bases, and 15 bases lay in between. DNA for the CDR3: TGTGCCAGCACCCTCTTCGGGGAGACTAACTATGGCTACACCTTC. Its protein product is CASTLFGETNYGYTF.

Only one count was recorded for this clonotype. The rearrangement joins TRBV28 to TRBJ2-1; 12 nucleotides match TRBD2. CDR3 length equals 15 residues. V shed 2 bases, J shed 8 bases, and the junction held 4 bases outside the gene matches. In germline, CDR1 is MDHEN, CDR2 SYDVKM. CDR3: CASSLRTSGIDEQFF. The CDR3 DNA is TGTGCCAGCAGTTTAAGGACTAGCGGGATTGATGAGCAGTTCTTC.